This TCR beta chain stems from a study of cytomegalovirus exposure and HLA in healthy donors (dated by TCRdb to the late 2010s). Broadly, across the study: An earlier analysis of approximately 640 of the donors reported roughly 300 Gb of sequence data and 117 million unique TCR beta sequences from about 200 million T cells. Roughly 300 gigabases of sequencing data and 70 million to 100 million unique TCR sequences made up an early release that covered 500 to 700 HLA-typed donors. Of the 300 to 400 genotyped donors, 81% fell in the genetic ancestry cluster associated with self-reported Caucasian donors. The study was designed to test whether signatures of past pathogen exposure could be identified by cataloging public T cell receptors. The study used immunosequencing to profile the T cell repertoires of several hundred subjects and linked those repertoires to cytomegalovirus serostatus. In addition to the first cohort of roughly 700 subjects, a separate validation cohort of some 120 different subjects was used. To predict cytomegalovirus infection status, the study brought together high-throughput TCR immunosequencing, statistical association of individual TCRs with disease status, and machine learning. A later analysis re-analyzed previously published TCR beta repertoires from approximately 670 donors and added high-resolution HLA genotyping to study TCR occurrence patterns. Rather than using new phenotypic data, the later analysis identified candidate immune exposures from TCR beta sequences and from how often those sequences occurred across donors. An earlier analysis of 587 of the donors used high-throughput TCR beta sequencing to judge whether each TCR beta V gene segment behaved as functional or pseudogenic. Donor age, sex, ethnicity and CMV serostatus were compiled alongside the repertoire data. A later genetic analysis used genome-wide SNP genotypes for 398 of the 666 donors, treating that subset as a discovery cohort. Every discovery cohort repertoire had been produced on one sequencing platform. HLA typing included class I and class II loci at four-digit resolution. Typing coverage differed by locus: A, B, C, DRB1 and DQB1 were typed in roughly 629-630 donors, DQA1 in about 560, DPA1 in 600 to 610, and DPB1 in 450 to 480. Because of strong linkage in the cohort, roughly five DR-DQ haplotypes were treated as single units for association and clustering. On average, over 200,000 unique TCR beta nucleotide sequences were sequenced per donor among fewer than 500 genotyped donors of the cohort, with approximately 18% of those sequences being non-productive.

Including cysteine and phenylalanine, the CDR3 has 14 amino acids. Only the CDR3 DNA stays, 42 bases, in frame from base 1. Reading the germline V gene gives CDR1 MNHEY and CDR2 SVGAGI. Trimming removed 6 bases from V and 4 bases from J, leaving 15 bases between the germline ends. General study outcomes and caveats: The earlier analysis of some 540 of the donors excluded approximately 17 rarely observed V segments, including chromosome 9 orphons, because counts were too low. Immune exposure information for the cohort was limited to CMV serostatus. The authors suggested that the approach could potentially be extended to other disease states and immunological phenotypes. In a later analysis, the rate of TCR association differed among HLA loci, with DRB1 alleles having the most associated TCRs and HLA-C alleles having the fewest. In a later analysis, around 15,000 TCR beta sequences were associated with specific HLA alleles at a false discovery rate of 0.05. Because the 87-base-pair reads could not distinguish some IMGT-functional V segments, including TRBV6-2 and TRBV6-3, those segments were excluded. A further reported finding was that TCR beta sequences accurately predicted the HLA-A and HLA-B alleles for most subjects in the first cohort. The sequencing pipeline was judged likely to have produced a cluster of highly shared sequence variants as a technical artifact. An earlier analysis of approximately 500 of the donors showed that most TCR beta V segments appeared in productive rearrangements either about 90% or about 30% of the time, which broadly matched IMGT annotations. Because HLA typing was unavailable for some donors at each locus, only the typed subset was used in association tests. When HLA alleles, especially DR and DQ, strongly co-occurred, attributing TCR associations to individual alleles was difficult. The study listed 164 TCR beta chains as associated with cytomegalovirus. Cytomegalovirus status was reported to be diagnosed by the classifier with high specificity and sensitivity in both the original and validation cohorts. An association between a missense DCLRE1C variant and V-gene and J-gene trimming of TCR beta chains was found in a later genetic analysis and replicated in an independent cohort. Correlated functional status among segregating V segments might reflect linkage disequilibrium, but an unknown experimental factor could not be ruled out. A later analysis found that HLA-associated TCR beta chains were more clonally expanded and had lower generation probabilities than equally common non-associated chains. In a later analysis, most CMV-associated TCR beta chains were found to appear HLA-restricted, with HLA associations seemingly driven largely by CMV exposure. In vitro tests confirmed that a few of the cytomegalovirus-associated TCR beta chains recognize cytomegalovirus antigens. Presence/absence analyses assumed roughly uniform sequencing depth across donors, an assumption that may not hold. In this cohort, only TCR beta chains were sequenced, and detectable features were limited by the absence of alpha or paired-chain data. While some public TCRs were present in many individuals, most TCR sequences turned up only very rarely across donors. Several of the top co-occurrence clusters appeared to be linked to parvovirus B19, influenza, CMV and Epstein-Barr virus, according to a later analysis. In a later genetic analysis, fewer N-insertions in productive TCRs were reported among donors in an Asian-associated ancestry cluster than the roughly 700-donor mean.

The method was the immunoSEQ multiplex PCR assay. A mixture of 60 forward primers for TCR Vbeta segments and 13 reverse primers for TCR Jbeta segments was used in the multiplex PCR. Amplification of the CDR3 region of rearranged TCR beta genes was performed with a multiplex PCR assay on genomic DNA. On the Illumina HiSeq System, the amplified TCR beta libraries were sequenced as 87-base-pair reads. Per the authors' processing: A later analysis tallied 75 million to 95 million unique TCR beta chains across the 610 or so repertoires, and about 12 million of those chains were shared by two or more donors. A nearest-neighbor algorithm error-corrected the raw reads and collapsed the reads into unique sequences, merging closely related sequences to remove PCR and sequencing errors. V, D and J gene segments were assigned by aligning CDR3 sequences to IMGT reference sequences. For a sequence to be retained, a match of at least six nucleotides to both a V gene segment and a J gene segment was required. A rearrangement counted as productive if the CDR3 had no stop codons and remained in frame with V and J, and every other rearrangement counted as non-productive. CDR3 was defined by IMGT convention, running from the second conserved V-encoded cysteine to the conserved J-encoded phenylalanine. The earlier analysis of some 580 of the donors excluded any sequence lacking an unambiguous match to a single V gene segment. In an earlier analysis of around 590 of the donors, a V segment was called functional when productive rearrangements were above 56.7%, and segregating when the standard deviation between donors exceeded 5%. A statistical classification framework was built for diagnosing cytomegalovirus status from the catalog of TCR beta chain sequences. V and J gene assignment, in a later analysis, came from comparing TCR nucleotide sequences with IMGT/GENE-DB human TR gene sequences. The TCRdist pipeline was used in a later analysis to assign CDR3 sequences and most-parsimonious VDJ recombination scenarios. A later analysis defined each TCR beta chain by its CDR3 amino acid sequence plus V-gene family, and excluded reads lacking a unique V-gene family. A later analysis removed 600 or so highly shared, low-generation-probability nucleotide sequences to deal with suspected cross-contamination and a sequencing artifact. For each public chain, a later analysis derived a clonal expansion index from normalized ranks of inferred template counts within each repertoire. In a later analysis, generation probabilities were computed using a VDJ recombination model fitted to out-of-frame rearrangements, and the results were checked against IGoR. In a later analysis, TCR-TCR, TCR-HLA and TCR-CMV co-occurrence was scored with hypergeometric tests, and a repertoire-size bias correction was applied to TCR pairs. False discovery rates were estimated in a later analysis by permuting HLA or CMV assignments 20 times. A later analysis grouped co-occurring TCRs with DBSCAN, adding TCRdist sequence similarity when clustering within HLA-allele-positive subsets. Repertoires with fewer than 30,000 or more than 120,000 public chains were left out of co-occurrence clustering, as were four to six repertoires with anomalous nucleotide sharing. In TCRdb, the immuneACCESS table is reduced to in-frame sequences with V and J assigned. These tables do not hold every clone; where another copy was compared, an unresolved V gene accounts for under half, and the others remain unexplained. That table supplies the V and J calls and clone size; D and trimming were determined from the DNA. For this sample there are a few hundred thousand clones; around 75% appear just once. In total, the top ten clones hold less than 2% of the sample.

The cohort was made up of several hundred healthy bone marrow donors. At the time of sampling, every cohort member was nominally healthy, though immune exposures that went unrecorded were likely present. The donor was CMV seronegative and was included in the group of several hundred seronegative cohort members. A peripheral blood sample was collected from each donor, and TCR beta sequencing was performed on peripheral blood mononuclear cells. The Qiagen DNeasy Blood Extraction Kit was used to extract genomic DNA from the blood cell samples. In the case of this clone: Its antigen is currently not known. No much larger clonotype is one base removed from it; base qualities were not supplied.

The rearranged chain carries TRBV6-5 and TRBJ1-2, with no confidently assigned D gene. The sequence was obtained from a young woman in good health and CMV-seronegative. Material: PBMCs. CDR3 loop: CASRELDGGYGYTF. The DNA reads TGTGCCAGCAGAGAATTGGACGGAGGCTATGGCTACACCTTC.